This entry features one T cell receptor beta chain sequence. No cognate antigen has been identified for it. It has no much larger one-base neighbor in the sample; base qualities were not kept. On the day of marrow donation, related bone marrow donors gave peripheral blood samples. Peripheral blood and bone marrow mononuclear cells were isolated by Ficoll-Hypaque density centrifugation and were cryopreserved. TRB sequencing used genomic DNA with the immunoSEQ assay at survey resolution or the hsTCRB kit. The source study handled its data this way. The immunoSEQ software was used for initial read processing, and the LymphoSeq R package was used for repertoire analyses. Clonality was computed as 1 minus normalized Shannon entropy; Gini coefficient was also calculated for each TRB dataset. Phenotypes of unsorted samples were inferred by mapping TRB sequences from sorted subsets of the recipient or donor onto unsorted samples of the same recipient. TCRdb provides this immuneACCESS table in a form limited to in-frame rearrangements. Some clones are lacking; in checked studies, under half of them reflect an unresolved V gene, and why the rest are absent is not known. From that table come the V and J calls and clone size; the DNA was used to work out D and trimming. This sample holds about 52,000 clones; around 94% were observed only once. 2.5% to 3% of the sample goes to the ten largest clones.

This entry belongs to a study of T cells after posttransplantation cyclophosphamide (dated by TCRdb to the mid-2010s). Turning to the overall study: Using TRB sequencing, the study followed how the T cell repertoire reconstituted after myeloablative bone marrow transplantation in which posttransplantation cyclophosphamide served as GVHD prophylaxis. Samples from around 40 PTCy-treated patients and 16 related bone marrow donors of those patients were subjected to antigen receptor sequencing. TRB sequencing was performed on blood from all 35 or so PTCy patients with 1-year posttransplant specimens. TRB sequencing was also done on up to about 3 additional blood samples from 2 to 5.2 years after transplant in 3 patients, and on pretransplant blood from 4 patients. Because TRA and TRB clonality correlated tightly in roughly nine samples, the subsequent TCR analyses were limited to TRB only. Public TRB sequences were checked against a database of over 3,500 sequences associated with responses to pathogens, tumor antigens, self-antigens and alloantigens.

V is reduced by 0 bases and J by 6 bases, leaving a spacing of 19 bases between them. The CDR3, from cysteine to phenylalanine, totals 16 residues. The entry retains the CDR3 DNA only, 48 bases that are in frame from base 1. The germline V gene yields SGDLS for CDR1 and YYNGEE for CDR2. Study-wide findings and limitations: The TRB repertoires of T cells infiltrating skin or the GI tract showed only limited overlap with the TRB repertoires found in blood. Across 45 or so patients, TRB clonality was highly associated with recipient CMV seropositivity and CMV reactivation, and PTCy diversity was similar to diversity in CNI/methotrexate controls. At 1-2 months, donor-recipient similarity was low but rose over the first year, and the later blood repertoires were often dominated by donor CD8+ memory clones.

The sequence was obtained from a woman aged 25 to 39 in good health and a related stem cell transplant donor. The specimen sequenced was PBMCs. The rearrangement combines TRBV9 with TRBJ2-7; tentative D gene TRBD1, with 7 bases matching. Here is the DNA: TGTGCCAGCAGCGTAGGGTATAGGCAGGGGGGTACCGAGCAGTACTTC. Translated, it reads CASSVGYRQGGTEQYF.